Below are 30 T cell receptor beta chains sequenced from a single sample in a study of blood T cell repertoires in COVID-19. Here immunoSEQ multiplex PCR was the method, and the copy in TCRdb shows in-frame clones only, minus some. There are around 100,000 clones in the sample; 89% occur only once, and approximately 3.5% lies in the top ten. Sequenced sample: peripheral blood. Receptors were obtained from a woman aged 55 to 70 with acute or convalescent COVID-19.

The chain recombines TRBV30 with TRBJ2-1; 7 bases map to TRBD1. V trimming: 2 bases; J trimming: 0 bases; junction bases outside the gene matches: 7. The CDR3 runs 16 residues. The V gene's germline CDR1 is GTSNPN and CDR2 SVGIG (reference sequence). CDR3 bases: TGTGCCTGGAGTAGGGGGCGGCTGGGCTCCTACAATGAGCAGTTCTTC. Its protein is CAWSRGRLGSYNEQFF. Based on the CDR3 plus reference TRBV30 and TRBJ2-1, the full variable domain is SQTIHQWPATLVQPVGSPLSLECTVEGTSNPNLYWYRQAAGRGLQLLFYSVGIGQISSEVPQNLSASRPQDRQFILSSKKLLLSDSGFYLCAWSRGRLGSYNEQFFGPGTRLTVL.

This clone came up once. The chain links TRBV3-1 (or the pseudogene TRBV3-2) to TRBJ1-6, with 7 bases lining up with TRBD1. Trimming cost V 4 bases and J 11 bases; bases outside gene matches: 8. CDR3 size: 14 residues. Germline V lookup: CDR1 LGHDT, CDR2 YNNKEL (reference sequence). The CDR3 nucleotides are TGTGCCAGCAGCCCACAGGGGAAGGGGGCACCCCTCCACTTT. Protein product: CASSPQGKGAPLHF.

V and J are TRBV5-1 and TRBJ1-5; D uncertain. This CDR3 is 15 amino acids long. V was cut by 0 bases and J by 1 base, with 8 bases left in between. Germline V gene sequence: CDR1 SGHRS, CDR2 YFSETQ. The CDR3 nucleotides are TGCGCCAGCAGCTTGGACAGTTTAAGCAATCAGCCCCAGCATTTT. As protein: CASSLDSLSNQPQHF.

The J gene is TRBJ2-5, the V gene TRBV5-1; no clear D. Germline V CDR1 and CDR2: SGHRS, YFSETQ. The V and J ends lost 0 bases and 0 bases respectively, with 6 bases between them. This CDR3 contains 14 residues. CDR3 amino acids: CASSLGQYQETQYF. The CDR3 DNA reads as TGCGCCAGCAGCTTGGGCCAGTACCAAGAGACCCAGTACTTC.

This clone was recorded only once. The chain uses TRBV6-2 or TRBV6-3 and TRBJ2-1, with 9 bases fitting TRBD1. CDR3 length: 20 amino acids. Trimming cost V 0 bases and J 0 bases; bases outside gene matches: 12. Germline loops: CDR1 MNHEY, CDR2 SVGEGT. The DNA of the CDR3 is TGTGCCAGCAGTTACTCGTCCGGGACAGGGAGTTCTCACTCCTACAATGAGCAGTTCTTC. This gives the protein CASSYSSGTGSSHSYNEQFF.

The CDR3 reads CASSYTPLRSGTGELFF. Written as DNA, the CDR3 is TGCGCCAGCAGCTACACCCCTCTACGTAGCGGGACCGGGGAGCTGTTTTTT. The chain uses TRBV4-1 and TRBJ2-2; 7 positions match TRBD2. The CDR3 is made up of 17 amino acids. Germline CDR1 is MGHRA and CDR2 is YSYEKL. The V gene end was trimmed by 5 bases and the J gene end by 5 bases; junction bases not matched to a gene: 14.

The chain is built from TRBV29-1 and TRBJ2-1, with TRBD2 matching over 13 bases. Germline V gene sequence: CDR1 SQVTM, CDR2 ANQGSEA. The CDR3 runs to 13 residues. V shed 7 bases and J 8 bases; nucleotides not matched to a gene: 5. CDR3 sequence (DNA): TGCAGCGGACGGACTAGCGGGAGTTATGAGCAGTTCTTC. It specifies CSGRTSGSYEQFF.

The chain couples TRBV6-5 to TRBJ1-1, with a weak D call TRBD1 (5 bases). This CDR3 region has 12 residues. From germline, CDR1 is MNHEY and CDR2 SVGAGI. Trimming cost V 5 bases and J 6 bases, with 10 bases left between them. The CDR3 bases are TGTGCCAGCAGTCAGGGAGGCCCTGAAGCTTTCTTT. Its translation is CASSQGGPEAFF.

This clone has a single count. The CDR3 region has the DNA TGTGCCAGCAGTGGTTACACTAGCGAGAACACCGGGGAGCTGTTTTTT. Its protein is CASSGYTSENTGELFF. The chain joins TRBV6-1 to TRBJ2-2, with TRBD2 matching over 7 bases. This CDR3 is built from 16 residues. Trimming cost V 4 bases and J 1 base; bases outside gene matches: 6. Per the germline V gene, CDR1 is MNHNS and CDR2 is SASEGT.

The V gene is TRBV28, the J gene TRBJ2-7, with 8 bases that match TRBD1. Germline CDR1 MDHEN, CDR2 SYDVKM. After removal of 6 bases from V and 0 bases from J, the junction contained 7 bases not matched to a gene. The CDR3 is 15 amino acids. CDR3 bases: TGTGCCAGCAGAAGAGACAGGGGAAGCTCCTACGAGCAGTACTTC. This translates into CASRRDRGSSYEQYF.

The rearrangement links TRBV5-1 to TRBJ2-3, with D possibly matching TRBD2 (5 bases). The V gene's germline CDR1 is SGHRS and CDR2 YFSETQ. V was shortened by 5 bases and J by 1 base, with 17 bases between the two germline ends. This CDR3 is 16 amino acids long. The CDR3, as DNA: TGCGCCAGCAGACCTGGGAGCCCCTTCGGCACAGATACGCAGTATTTT. Translated: CASRPGSPFGTDTQYF.

This CDR3 reads CASSQASGGFTEAFF. The CDR3 bases are TGTGCCAGCAGCCAAGCGTCAGGGGGCTTCACTGAAGCTTTCTTT. V is TRBV3-1 (or the pseudogene TRBV3-2) and J is TRBJ1-1, with 8 bases lining up with TRBD1. CDR1 and CDR2 from the germline V gene are LGHDT and YNNKEL (reference sequence). CDR3 length: 15 residues. With V trimmed by 1 base and J by 4 bases, 5 bases remained unmatched.

The genes are TRBV3-1 (or the pseudogene TRBV3-2) and TRBJ1-1; D ambiguous. CDR1 is LGHDT and CDR2 is YNNKEL in the germline V gene (reference sequence). The CDR3 extends over 16 amino acids. V gave up 0 bases and J gave up 5 bases, with 16 bases separating them. The CDR3 loop is CASSQDPPPRGTEAFF. CDR3 bases: TGTGCCAGCAGCCAAGATCCCCCTCCTCGAGGAACTGAAGCTTTCTTT.

The chain uses TRBV2 and TRBJ2-1, with D possibly being TRBD1 (6 bases). CDR1 is SNHLY, CDR2 FYNNEI, per germline. This CDR3 is 12 amino acids long. V lost 6 bases, J lost 8 bases, and 11 bases lay in between. This CDR3 is CASRPDSYEQFF. The CDR3 bases are TGTGCCAGCAGGCCGGACAGTTATGAGCAGTTCTTC.

The chain recombines TRBV9 with TRBJ1-3, with D perhaps matching TRBD1 (5 bases). There are 15 residues in the CDR3. With 4 bases removed from V and 3 bases from J, the gap between germline ends came to 14 bases. CDR1 and CDR2 (germline): SGDLS, YYNGEE. The CDR3 spells CASSQTDSGGNTIYF. The CDR3 DNA reads TGTGCCAGCAGCCAGACCGACAGTGGTGGAAACACCATATATTTT.

CDR3 in amino acids: CASSKEPRVNGYTF. The DNA for the CDR3 is TGTGCCAGCAGCAAAGAGCCCAGGGTGAATGGCTACACCTTC. This rearrangement joins TRBV21-1 to TRBJ1-2; TRBD1, the D gene given by the table, was not confirmed from the DNA. TRBV21-1 constitutes a pseudogene. This CDR3 region has 14 residues.

The rearrangement joins TRBV30 to TRBJ2-1, with 9 positions matching TRBD2. The CDR3 spans 15 residues. CDR1 is GTSNPN, CDR2 SVGIG, per germline (reference sequence). V lost 0 bases to trimming and J lost 12 bases; unmatched junction nucleotides: 12. CDR3: CAWSVGGRASLRQFF. The CDR3 nucleotides read TGTGCCTGGAGTGTAGGCGGGAGGGCCTCTCTCCGGCAGTTCTTC. Based on the CDR3 plus reference TRBV30 and TRBJ2-1, the full variable domain is SQTIHQWPATLVQPVGSPLSLECTVEGTSNPNLYWYRQAAGRGLQLLFYSVGIGQISSEVPQNLSASRPQDRQFILSSKKLLLSDSGFYLCAWSVGGRASLRQFFGPGTRLTVL.

This rearrangement joins TRBV6-5 to TRBJ1-5, with 7 bases aligning to TRBD1. Losses at the gene ends were 5 bases for V and 7 bases for J; bases not matched to a gene: 5. The CDR3 sequence is 13 residues long. CDR1 is MNHEY, CDR2 SVGAGI, per germline. The CDR3 loop reads CASSTTGWQPQHF. The CDR3 bases are TGTGCCAGCAGTACGACAGGGTGGCAGCCCCAGCATTTT.

The chain links TRBV10-2 to TRBJ1-5; a possible D gene is TRBD1 (6 bases). The CDR3 has 22 residues. V was shortened by 3 bases and J by 0 bases, with 30 bases between the two germline ends. The germline gives CDR1 WSHSY, CDR2 SAAADI. CDR3 nucleotides: TGCGCCAGCAGTGACGGGCCCCGGGCCGTGCAGGGGCCGTTTTATAGCAATCAGCCCCAGCATTTT. Its translation: CASSDGPRAVQGPFYSNQPQHF.

Only one count was recorded for this clone. The chain is built from TRBV30 and TRBJ1-2; weak D call: TRBD1 (6 bases). CDR3 length: 13 amino acids. Trimming cost V 2 bases and J 2 bases, with 9 bases left between them. CDR1 and CDR2 from the germline V gene are GTSNPN and SVGIG (reference sequence). CDR3 sequence: CAWSPQGNYGYTF. In DNA, the CDR3 is TGTGCCTGGAGTCCCCAGGGGAACTATGGCTACACCTTC.

The V call is TRBV10-3, the J call TRBJ1-2, with D unresolved. The CDR3 length is 12 residues. Trimming took off 7 bases at V and 2 bases at J, with 8 bases between the two ends. The V gene's germline CDR1 is ENHRY and CDR2 SYGVKD. CDR3 coding DNA: TGTGCCATCAAGGAGGGCAACTATGGCTACACCTTC. Its protein is CAIKEGNYGYTF.

The genes are TRBV25-1 and TRBJ1-1, with TRBD1 identical over 8 bases. The V gene end was trimmed by 6 bases and the J gene end by 4 bases; junction bases not matched to a gene: 4. The V gene's germline CDR1 is MGHDK and CDR2 SYGVNS. CDR3 length: 13 residues. CDR3 region: CASSRGRVTEAFF. CDR3 nucleotide sequence: TGTGCCAGCAGCAGGGGGCGCGTCACTGAAGCTTTCTTT.

This chain links TRBV11-3 with TRBJ2-3, with 9 positions matching TRBD2. This CDR3 contains 16 residues. Germline V lookup: CDR1 SGHNT, CDR2 YENEEA. V lost 4 bases, J lost 5 bases, and 10 bases stayed unmatched. CDR3: CASSSWREGRGDTQYF. Here the CDR3 DNA reads TGTGCCAGCAGCTCCTGGCGGGAGGGCCGGGGAGATACGCAGTATTTT.

J is TRBJ1-1 and V is TRBV5-4; TRBD1 might be the D (6 bases). Trimming shortened V by 4 bases and J by 4 bases, and 17 bases separated the two germline ends. Germline V gene lookup returns CDR1 SGHNT and CDR2 YYREEE (reference sequence). The CDR3 sequence is 15 residues long. The CDR3 bases are TGTGCCAGCAGCCGATGGGGGGGCGCAGCCACTGAAGCTTTCTTT. It codes for CASSRWGGAATEAFF.

This clone appeared a single time. This chain connects TRBV3-1 (or the pseudogene TRBV3-2) to TRBJ2-1; 12 nucleotides agree with TRBD2. The trim removed 4 bases at V and 2 bases at J, leaving 6 bases unmatched. This CDR3 spans 17 amino acids. From germline, CDR1 is LGHDT and CDR2 YNNKEL (reference sequence). CDR3 bases: TGTGCCAGCAGCCCGAGACTAGCGGGAGACCCCTACAATGAGCAGTTCTTC. Its translation is CASSPRLAGDPYNEQFF.

The chain employs TRBV6-5 and TRBJ2-5; D unresolved. The CDR3 extends over 14 amino acids. V lost 6 bases to trimming and J lost 1 base, with 12 bases between them. Germline-derived CDR1 and CDR2 are MNHEY and SVGAGI. CDR3 in amino acids: CASRADWSQETQYF. CDR3 bases: TGTGCCAGCAGAGCCGACTGGAGCCAAGAGACCCAGTACTTC.

This chain joins TRBV5-4 and TRBJ2-1; 9 bases fit TRBD1. The CDR3 covers 14 residues. The germline gives CDR1 SGHNT, CDR2 YYREEE (reference sequence). The V and J ends lost 4 bases and 5 bases, in that order; junction bases with no gene match: 4. The CDR3 loop reads CASSPRDRDNEQFF. CDR3 coding DNA: TGTGCCAGCAGCCCCCGGGACAGGGACAATGAGCAGTTCTTC.

V is TRBV28 and J is TRBJ1-6; 7 bases align to TRBD1. V lost 7 bases, J lost 9 bases, and 6 bases stayed unmatched. Germline loops: CDR1 MDHEN, CDR2 SYDVKM. The CDR3 totals 13 residues. In nucleotides, the CDR3 is TGTGCCAGCAAGGGCAGGGGGACTTCACCCCTCCACTTT. Residues: CASKGRGTSPLHF.

The rearrangement links TRBV19 to TRBJ2-3; TRBD1 matches 9 bases. J gave up 2 bases and V 4 bases, and 7 bases lay outside the gene matches. Germline values: CDR1 LNHDA, CDR2 SQIVND (reference sequence). CDR3 length: 16 amino acids. CDR3 in DNA: TGTGCCAGTAGTACCGGGACAGGGTTTTACACAGATACGCAGTATTTT. This codes for CASSTGTGFYTDTQYF.

This clone was detected only a few times. The chain carries TRBV27 and TRBJ1-5; TRBD1 might be the D (6 bases). V dropped 0 bases and J dropped 4 bases, with 7 bases sitting between them. Germline-derived CDR1 and CDR2 are MNHEY and SMNVEV (reference sequence). This CDR3 has 14 residues. For the CDR3, the DNA is TGTGCCAGCAGTTTATCACAGGGAAATCAGCCCCAGCATTTT. Its protein product is CASSLSQGNQPQHF.